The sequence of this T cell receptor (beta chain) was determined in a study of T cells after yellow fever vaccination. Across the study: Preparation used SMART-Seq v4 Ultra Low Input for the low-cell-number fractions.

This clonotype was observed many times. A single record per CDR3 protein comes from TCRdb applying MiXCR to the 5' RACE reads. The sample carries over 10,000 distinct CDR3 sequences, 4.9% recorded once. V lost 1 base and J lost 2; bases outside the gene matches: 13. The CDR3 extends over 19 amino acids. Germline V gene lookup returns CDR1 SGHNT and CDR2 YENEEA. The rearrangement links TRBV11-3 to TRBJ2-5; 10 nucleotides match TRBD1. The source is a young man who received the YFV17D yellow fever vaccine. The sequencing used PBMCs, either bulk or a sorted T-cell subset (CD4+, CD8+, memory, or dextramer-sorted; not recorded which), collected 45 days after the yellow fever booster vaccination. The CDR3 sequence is CASSLVDYSTGGEQETQYF. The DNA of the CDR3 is TGTGCCAGCAGCTTAGTGGACTACTCGACAGGGGGCGAGCAAGAGACCCAGTACTTC. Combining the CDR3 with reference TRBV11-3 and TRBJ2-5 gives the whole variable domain EAGVVQSPRYKIIEKKQPVAFWCNPISGHNTLYWYLQNLGQGPELLIRYENEEAVDDSQLPKDRFSAERLKGVDSTLKIQPAELGDSAVYLCASSLVDYSTGGEQETQYFGPGTRLLVL.